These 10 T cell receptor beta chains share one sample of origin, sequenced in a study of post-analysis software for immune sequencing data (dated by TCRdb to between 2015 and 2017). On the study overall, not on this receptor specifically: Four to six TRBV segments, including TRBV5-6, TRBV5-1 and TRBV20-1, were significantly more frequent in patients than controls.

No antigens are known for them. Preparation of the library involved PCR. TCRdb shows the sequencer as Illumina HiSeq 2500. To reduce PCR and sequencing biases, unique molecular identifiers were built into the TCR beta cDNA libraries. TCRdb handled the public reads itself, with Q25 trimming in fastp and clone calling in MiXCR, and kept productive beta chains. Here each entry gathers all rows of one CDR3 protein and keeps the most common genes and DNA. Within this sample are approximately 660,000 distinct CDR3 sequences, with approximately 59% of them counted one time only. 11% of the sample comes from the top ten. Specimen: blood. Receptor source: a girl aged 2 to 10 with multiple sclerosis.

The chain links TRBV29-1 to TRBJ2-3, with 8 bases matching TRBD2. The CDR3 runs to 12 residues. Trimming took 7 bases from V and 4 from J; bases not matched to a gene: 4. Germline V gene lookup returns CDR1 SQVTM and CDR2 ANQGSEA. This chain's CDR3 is CSGAGGPDTQYF. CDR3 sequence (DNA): TGCAGCGGCGCGGGGGGCCCAGATACGCAGTATTTT.

The CDR3 nucleotides are TGTGCCAGCAGTTCCCAAACTAATTCACCCCTCCACTTT. This translates into CASSSQTNSPLHF. The genes are TRBV12-3 or TRBV12-4 and TRBJ1-6; no clear D gene. This CDR3 has 13 amino acids. V dropped 4 bases and J dropped 6 bases, with 7 bases sitting between them.

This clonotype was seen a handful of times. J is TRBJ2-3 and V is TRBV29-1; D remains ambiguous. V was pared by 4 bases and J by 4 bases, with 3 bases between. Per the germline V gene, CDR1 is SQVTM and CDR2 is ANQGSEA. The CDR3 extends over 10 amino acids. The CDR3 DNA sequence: TGCAGCGTTGCCCCAGATACGCAGTATTTT. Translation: CSVAPDTQYF.

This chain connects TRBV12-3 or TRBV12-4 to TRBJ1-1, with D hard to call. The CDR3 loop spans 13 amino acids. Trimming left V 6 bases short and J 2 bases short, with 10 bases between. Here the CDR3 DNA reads TGTGCCAGCAGGAGGGAGGTCAACACTGAAGCTTTCTTT. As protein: CASRREVNTEAFF.

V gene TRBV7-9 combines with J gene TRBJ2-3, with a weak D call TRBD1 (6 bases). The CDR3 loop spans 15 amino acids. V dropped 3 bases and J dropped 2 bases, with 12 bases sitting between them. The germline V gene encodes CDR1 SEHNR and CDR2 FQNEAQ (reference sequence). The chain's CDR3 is CASSLDRLHTDTQYF. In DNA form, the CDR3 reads TGTGCCAGCAGCTTGGACAGACTACACACAGATACGCAGTATTTT.

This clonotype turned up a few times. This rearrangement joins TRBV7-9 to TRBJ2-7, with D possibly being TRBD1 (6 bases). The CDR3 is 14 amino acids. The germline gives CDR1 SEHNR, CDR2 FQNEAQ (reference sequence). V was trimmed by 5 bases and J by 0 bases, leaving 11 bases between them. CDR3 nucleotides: TGTGCCAGCAGCCCCCGGGACACCTCCTACGAGCAGTACTTC. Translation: CASSPRDTSYEQYF.

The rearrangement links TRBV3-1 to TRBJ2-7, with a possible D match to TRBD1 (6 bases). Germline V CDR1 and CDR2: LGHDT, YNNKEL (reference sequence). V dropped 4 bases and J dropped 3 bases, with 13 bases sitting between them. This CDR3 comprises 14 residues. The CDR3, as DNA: TGTGCCAGCAGCCCCTCGGGACACTACTACGAGCAGTACTTC. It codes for CASSPSGHYYEQYF.

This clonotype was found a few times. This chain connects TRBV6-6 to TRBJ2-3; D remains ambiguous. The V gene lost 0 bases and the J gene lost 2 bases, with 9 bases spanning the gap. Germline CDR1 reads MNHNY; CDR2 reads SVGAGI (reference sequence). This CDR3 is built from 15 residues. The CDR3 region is CASSYSIQLTDTQYF. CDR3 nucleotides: TGTGCCAGCAGTTACTCCATCCAACTCACAGATACGCAGTATTTT.

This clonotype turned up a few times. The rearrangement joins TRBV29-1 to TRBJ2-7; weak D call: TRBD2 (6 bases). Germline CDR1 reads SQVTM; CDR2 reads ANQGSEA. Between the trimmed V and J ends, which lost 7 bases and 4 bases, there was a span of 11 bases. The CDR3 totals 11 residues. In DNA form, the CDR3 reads TGCAGCGCCAGTAGCGGATACGAGCAGTACTTC. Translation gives CSASSGYEQYF.

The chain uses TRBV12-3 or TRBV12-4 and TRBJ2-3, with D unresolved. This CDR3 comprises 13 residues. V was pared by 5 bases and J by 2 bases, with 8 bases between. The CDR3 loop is CASSTPFTDTQYF. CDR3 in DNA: TGTGCCAGCAGTACTCCATTCACAGATACGCAGTATTTT.